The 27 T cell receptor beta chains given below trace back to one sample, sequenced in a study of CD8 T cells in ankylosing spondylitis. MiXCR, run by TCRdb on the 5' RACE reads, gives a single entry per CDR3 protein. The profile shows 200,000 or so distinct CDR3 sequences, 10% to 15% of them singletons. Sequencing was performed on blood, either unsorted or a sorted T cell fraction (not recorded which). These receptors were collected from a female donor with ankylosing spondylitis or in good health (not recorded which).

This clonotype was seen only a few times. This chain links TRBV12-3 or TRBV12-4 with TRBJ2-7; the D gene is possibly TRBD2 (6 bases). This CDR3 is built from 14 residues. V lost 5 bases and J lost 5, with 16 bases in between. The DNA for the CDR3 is TGTGCCAGCAGTGCGGGGCTTTGGTTTCACGAGCAGTACTTC. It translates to CASSAGLWFHEQYF.

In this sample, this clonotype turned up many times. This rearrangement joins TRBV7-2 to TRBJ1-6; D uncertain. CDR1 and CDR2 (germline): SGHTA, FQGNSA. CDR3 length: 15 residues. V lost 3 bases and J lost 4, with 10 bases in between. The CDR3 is CASSFLAGYNSPLHF. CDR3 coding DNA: TGTGCCAGCAGCTTTTTGGCAGGATATAATTCACCCCTCCACTTT.

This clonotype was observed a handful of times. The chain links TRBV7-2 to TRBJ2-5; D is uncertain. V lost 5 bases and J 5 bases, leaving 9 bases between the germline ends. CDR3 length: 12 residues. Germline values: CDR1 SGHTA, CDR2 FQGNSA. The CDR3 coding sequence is TGTGCCAGCAGCCCCGATTGGGAGACCCAGTACTTC. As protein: CASSPDWETQYF.

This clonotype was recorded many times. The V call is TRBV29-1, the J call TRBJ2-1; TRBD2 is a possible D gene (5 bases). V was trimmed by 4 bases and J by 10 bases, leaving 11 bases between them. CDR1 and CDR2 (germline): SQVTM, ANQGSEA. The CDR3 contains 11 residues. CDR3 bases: TGCAGCGTTGGACCCGGGGAGGAGCAGTTCTTC. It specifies CSVGPGEEQFF.

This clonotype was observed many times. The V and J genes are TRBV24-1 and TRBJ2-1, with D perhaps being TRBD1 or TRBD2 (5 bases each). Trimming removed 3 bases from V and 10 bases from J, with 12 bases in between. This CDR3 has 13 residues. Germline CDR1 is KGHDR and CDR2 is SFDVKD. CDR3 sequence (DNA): TGTGCCACCAGTGATCCAGCTAGGGACGAGCAGTTCTTC. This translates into CATSDPARDEQFF.

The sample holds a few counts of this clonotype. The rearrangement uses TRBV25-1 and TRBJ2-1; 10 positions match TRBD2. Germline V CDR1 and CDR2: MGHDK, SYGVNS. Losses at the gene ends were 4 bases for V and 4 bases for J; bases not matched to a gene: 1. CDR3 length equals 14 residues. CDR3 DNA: TGTGCCAGCAGTGTAGCGGGGGGATACAATGAGCAGTTCTTC. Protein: CASSVAGGYNEQFF. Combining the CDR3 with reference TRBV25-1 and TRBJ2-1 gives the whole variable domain EADIYQTPRYLVIGTGKKITLECSQTMGHDKMYWYQQDPGMELHLIHYSYGVNSTEKGDLSSESTVSRIRTEHFPLTLESARPSHTSQYLCASSVAGGYNEQFFGPGTRLTVL.

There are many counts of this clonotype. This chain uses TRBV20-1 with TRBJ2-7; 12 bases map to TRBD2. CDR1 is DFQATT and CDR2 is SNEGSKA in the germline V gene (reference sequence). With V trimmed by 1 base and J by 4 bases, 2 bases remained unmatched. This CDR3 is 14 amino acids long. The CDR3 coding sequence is TGCAGTGCTAGAGGACTAGCGGGAGATTACGAGCAGTACTTC. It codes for CSARGLAGDYEQYF.

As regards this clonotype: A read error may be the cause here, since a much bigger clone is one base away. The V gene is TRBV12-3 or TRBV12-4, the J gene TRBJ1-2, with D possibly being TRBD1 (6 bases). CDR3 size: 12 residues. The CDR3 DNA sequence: TGTGCCAGCAGTTTGGGGGCGTCTAGCTACCCCTTC. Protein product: CASSLGASSYPF.

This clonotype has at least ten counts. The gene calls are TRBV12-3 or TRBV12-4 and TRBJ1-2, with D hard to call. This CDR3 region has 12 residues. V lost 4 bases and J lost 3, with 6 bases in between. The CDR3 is CASSSQDYGYTF. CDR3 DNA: TGTGCCAGCAGTTCGCAAGACTATGGCTACACCTTC.

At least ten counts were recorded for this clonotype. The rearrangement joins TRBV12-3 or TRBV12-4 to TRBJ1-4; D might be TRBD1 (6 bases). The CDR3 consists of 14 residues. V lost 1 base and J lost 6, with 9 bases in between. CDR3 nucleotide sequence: TGTGCCAGCAGTTTAGAGGGGGTTCATGAAAAACTGTTTTTT. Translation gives CASSLEGVHEKLFF.

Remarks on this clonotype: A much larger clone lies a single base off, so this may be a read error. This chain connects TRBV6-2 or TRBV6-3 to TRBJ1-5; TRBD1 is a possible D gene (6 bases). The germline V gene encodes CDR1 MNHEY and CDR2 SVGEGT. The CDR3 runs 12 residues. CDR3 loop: CARRAPPGAQHF. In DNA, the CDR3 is TGTGCCCGCAGGGCACCCCCAGGGGCCCAGCATTTT.

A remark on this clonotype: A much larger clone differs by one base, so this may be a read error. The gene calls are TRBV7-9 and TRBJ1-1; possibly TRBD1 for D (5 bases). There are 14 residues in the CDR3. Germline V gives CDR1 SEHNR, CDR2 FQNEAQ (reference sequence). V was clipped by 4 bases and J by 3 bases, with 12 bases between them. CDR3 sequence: CASSSRDSYTEAFF. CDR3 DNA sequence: TGTGCCAGCAGCTCCCGGGACTCATACACTGAAGCTTTCTTT.

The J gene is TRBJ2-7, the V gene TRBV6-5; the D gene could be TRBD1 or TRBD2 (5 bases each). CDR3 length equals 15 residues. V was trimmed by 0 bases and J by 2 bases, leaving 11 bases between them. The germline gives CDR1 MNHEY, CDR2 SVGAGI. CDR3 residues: CASSYSGTGPYEQYF. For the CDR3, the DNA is TGTGCCAGCAGTTACTCCGGGACGGGACCCTACGAGCAGTACTTC.

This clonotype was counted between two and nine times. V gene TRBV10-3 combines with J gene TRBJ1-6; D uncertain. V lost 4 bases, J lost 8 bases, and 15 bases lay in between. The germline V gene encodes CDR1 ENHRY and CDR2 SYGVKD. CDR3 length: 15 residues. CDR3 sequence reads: CAISVSVGIDSPLHF. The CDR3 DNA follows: TGTGCCATCAGTGTTTCGGTAGGGATCGATTCACCCCTCCACTTT.

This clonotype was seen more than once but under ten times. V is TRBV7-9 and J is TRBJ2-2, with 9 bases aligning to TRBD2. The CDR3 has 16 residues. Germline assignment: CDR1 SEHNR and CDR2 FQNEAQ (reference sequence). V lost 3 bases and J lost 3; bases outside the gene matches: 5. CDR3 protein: CASSFSGSTDTGELFF. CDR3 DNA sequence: TGTGCCAGCAGCTTTAGCGGGAGCACGGACACCGGGGAGCTGTTTTTT. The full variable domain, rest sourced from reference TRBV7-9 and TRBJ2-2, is DTGVSQNPRHKITKRGQNVTFRCDPISEHNRLYWYRQTLGQGPEFLTYFQNEAQLEKSRLLSDRFSAERPKGSFSTLEIQRTEQGDSAMYLCASSFSGSTDTGELFFGEGSRLTVL.

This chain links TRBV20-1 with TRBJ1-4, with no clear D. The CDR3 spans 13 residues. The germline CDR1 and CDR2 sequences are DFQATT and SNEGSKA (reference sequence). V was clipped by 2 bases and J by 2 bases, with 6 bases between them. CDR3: CSARPWTNEKLFF. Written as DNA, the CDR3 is TGCAGTGCTAGACCCTGGACTAATGAAAAACTGTTTTTT.

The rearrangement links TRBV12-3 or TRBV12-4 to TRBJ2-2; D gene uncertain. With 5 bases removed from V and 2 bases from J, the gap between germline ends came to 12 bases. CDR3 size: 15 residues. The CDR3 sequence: CASSERLINTGELFF. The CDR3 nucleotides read TGTGCCAGCAGTGAGCGTTTAATTAACACCGGGGAGCTGTTTTTT.

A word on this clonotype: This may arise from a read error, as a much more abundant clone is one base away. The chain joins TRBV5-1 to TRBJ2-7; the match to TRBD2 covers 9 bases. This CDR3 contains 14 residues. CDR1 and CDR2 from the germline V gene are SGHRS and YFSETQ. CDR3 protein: CTSSRSGSLYEQYF. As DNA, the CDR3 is TGCACCAGCAGCCGTAGCGGGAGTCTCTACGAGCAGTACTTC.

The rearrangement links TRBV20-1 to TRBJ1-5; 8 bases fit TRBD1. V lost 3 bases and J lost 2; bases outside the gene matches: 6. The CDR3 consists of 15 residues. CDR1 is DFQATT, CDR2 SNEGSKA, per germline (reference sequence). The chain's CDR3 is CSASPGGSGNQPQHF. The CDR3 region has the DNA TGCAGTGCTAGCCCAGGGGGCTCTGGCAATCAGCCCCAGCATTTT.

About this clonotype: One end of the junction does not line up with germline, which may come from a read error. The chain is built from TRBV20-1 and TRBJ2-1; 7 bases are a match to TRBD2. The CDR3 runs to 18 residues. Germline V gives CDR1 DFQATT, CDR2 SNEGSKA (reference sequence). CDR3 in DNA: TGCTGTGCTAGAGATTACCCCGGACTAGAAGGCTTTATCTATGAGCAGTTCTTC. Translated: CCARDYPGLEGFIYEQFF.

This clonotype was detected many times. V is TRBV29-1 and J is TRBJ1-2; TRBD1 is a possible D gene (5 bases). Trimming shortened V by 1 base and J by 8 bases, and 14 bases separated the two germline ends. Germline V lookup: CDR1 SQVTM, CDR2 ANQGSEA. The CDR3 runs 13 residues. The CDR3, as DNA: TGCAGCGTTGAAGTTGGCCAGGGTGGAGGCTACACCTTC. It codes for CSVEVGQGGGYTF.

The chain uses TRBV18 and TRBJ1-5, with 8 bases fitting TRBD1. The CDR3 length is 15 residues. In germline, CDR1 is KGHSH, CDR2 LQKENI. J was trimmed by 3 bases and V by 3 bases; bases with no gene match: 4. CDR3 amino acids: CASSPGTGYNQPQHF. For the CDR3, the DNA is TGTGCCAGCTCACCCGGGACAGGTTACAATCAGCCCCAGCATTTT.

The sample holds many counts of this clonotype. The CDR3 DNA is TGCGCCAGCAGCCAAGCCTTGTCCGGCGGGGAAAAACTGTTTTTT. Protein sequence: CASSQALSGGEKLFF. The chain is built from TRBV4-3 and TRBJ1-4; D unresolved. CDR3 size: 15 residues. V gave up 1 base and J gave up 8 bases, with 14 bases separating them. The germline gives CDR1 LGHNA, CDR2 YSLEER.

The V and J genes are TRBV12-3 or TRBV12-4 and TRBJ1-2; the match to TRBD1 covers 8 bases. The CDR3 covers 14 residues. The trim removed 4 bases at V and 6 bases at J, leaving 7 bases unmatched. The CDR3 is CASSSQQGENGYTF. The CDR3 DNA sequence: TGTGCCAGCAGTTCTCAACAGGGGGAGAATGGCTACACCTTC.

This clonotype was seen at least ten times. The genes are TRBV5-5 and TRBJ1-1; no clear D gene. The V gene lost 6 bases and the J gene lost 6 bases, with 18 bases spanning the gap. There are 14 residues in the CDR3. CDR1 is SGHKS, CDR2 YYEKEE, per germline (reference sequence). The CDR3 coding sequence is TGTGCCAGCACCTTCTTGCCCCCCTCTTCTGAAGCTTTCTTT. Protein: CASTFLPPSSEAFF.

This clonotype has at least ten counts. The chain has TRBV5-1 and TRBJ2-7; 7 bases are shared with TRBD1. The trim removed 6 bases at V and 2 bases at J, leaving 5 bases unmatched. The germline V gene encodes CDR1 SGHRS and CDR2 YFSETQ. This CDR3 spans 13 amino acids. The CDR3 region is CASNRDRAYEQYF. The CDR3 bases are TGCGCCAGCAACCGGGACAGAGCCTACGAGCAGTACTTC.

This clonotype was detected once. The CDR3, as DNA: TGTGCCAGCAGCACCAGGAGTCCCAAAGAAACGCAGTATTTT. As protein: CASSTRSPKETQYF. The V gene is TRBV5-6, the J gene TRBJ2-3; D remains ambiguous. V was clipped by 4 bases and J by 9 bases, with 18 bases between them. The CDR3 totals 14 residues. The germline V gene encodes CDR1 SGHDT and CDR2 YYEEEE.